A selection of T cell receptor beta chains follows, all from one sample in a study of Ad26.COV2.S vaccination and SARS-CoV-2 variants. Libraries were prepared by immunoSEQ multiplex PCR; TCRdb keeps only in-frame clonotypes and omits some of them. The data hold around 250,000 clones, with around 88% observed a single time. The sample was peripheral blood, taken in a trial of Ad26.COV2.S vaccine versus placebo. The source of these receptors is a person between 18 and 60 years old who received the Ad26.COV2.S COVID-19 vaccine or a placebo. The CDR3 runs from the conserved cysteine through the conserved F or W. The order of the fields is CDR3 length, V gene, D gene, J gene, clone size, CDR3 DNA, CDR3 protein. The D gene is left open where the match is weak. Clone size appears in some rows only: once, few, many, or a class for an expanded clone.

cdr3_length: 14
v_call: TRBV10-2
d_call: -
j_call: TRBJ1-2
clone_size: -
cdr3_nt: TGCGCCAGCAAGGGGACGGATACTAACTATGGCTACACCTTC
cdr3_aa: CASKGTDTNYGYTF

cdr3_length: 16
v_call: TRBV18
d_call: TRBD1
j_call: TRBJ2-2
clone_size: -
cdr3_nt: TGTGCCAGCTCACCACAAGGACAGGTGAACACCGGGGAGCTGTTTTTT
cdr3_aa: CASSPQGQVNTGELFF

cdr3_length: 17
v_call: TRBV7-2
d_call: TRBD2
j_call: TRBJ2-3
clone_size: -
cdr3_nt: TGTGCCAGCAGCTTAAATCCGACTAGCGGGGGGAGCGGTACGCAGTATTTT
cdr3_aa: CASSLNPTSGGSGTQYF

cdr3_length: 14
v_call: TRBV25-1
d_call: -
j_call: TRBJ2-7
clone_size: once
cdr3_nt: TGTGCCAGCAGTGATCCAGGGTTCTTGGGAGAGCAGTACTTC
cdr3_aa: CASSDPGFLGEQYF

cdr3_length: 13
v_call: TRBV6-5
d_call: -
j_call: TRBJ1-1
clone_size: -
cdr3_nt: TGTGCCAGCAGTTGGAGGGGTAACACTGAAGCTTTCTTT
cdr3_aa: CASSWRGNTEAFF

cdr3_length: 19
v_call: TRBV9
d_call: TRBD2
j_call: TRBJ2-2
clone_size: -
cdr3_nt: TGTGCCAGCAGCGTAGTGGGACTAGCGGGAGCGACGAACACCGGGGAGCTGTTTTTT
cdr3_aa: CASSVVGLAGATNTGELFF

cdr3_length: 18
v_call: TRBV18
d_call: -
j_call: TRBJ1-2
clone_size: -
cdr3_nt: TGTGCCAGCTCACCTGCAAGACTACAGGGAAGAGATAGCTATGGCTACACCTTC
cdr3_aa: CASSPARLQGRDSYGYTF

cdr3_length: 15
v_call: TRBV7-9
d_call: TRBD1
j_call: TRBJ1-2
clone_size: few
cdr3_nt: TGTGCCAGCAGCCCAGGGACAGGGAATTACTATGGCTACACCTTC
cdr3_aa: CASSPGTGNYYGYTF

cdr3_length: 14
v_call: TRBV6-1
d_call: -
j_call: TRBJ2-2
clone_size: -
cdr3_nt: TGTGCCTGCCTTCCCGGGGGAAACACCGGGGAGCTGTTTTTT
cdr3_aa: CACLPGGNTGELFF

cdr3_length: 14
v_call: TRBV14
d_call: TRBD2
j_call: TRBJ2-5
clone_size: -
cdr3_nt: TGTGCCAGCAGCGGCCGACAGCGGGGAGAGACCCAGTACTTC
cdr3_aa: CASSGRQRGETQYF

cdr3_length: 16
v_call: TRBV5-8
d_call: -
j_call: TRBJ1-1
clone_size: -
cdr3_nt: TGTGCCAGCAGCTTGGTCCGGGGCGGGGGGAACACTGAAGCTTTCTTT
cdr3_aa: CASSLVRGGGNTEAFF

cdr3_length: 15
v_call: TRBV21-1
d_call: -
j_call: TRBJ2-3
clone_size: -
cdr3_nt: TGTGCCAGCAGCAAAAGGCGACTAGCGAGAGATACGCAGTATTTT
cdr3_aa: CASSKRRLARDTQYF

cdr3_length: 14
v_call: TRBV9
d_call: -
j_call: TRBJ2-7
clone_size: -
cdr3_nt: TGTGCCAGCAGCGAGGGGGAGTTGATCGACGAGCAGTACTTC
cdr3_aa: CASSEGELIDEQYF

cdr3_length: 15
v_call: TRBV9
d_call: TRBD1
j_call: TRBJ2-1
clone_size: -
cdr3_nt: TGTGCCAGCAGCCCCAATGGACAGGGGGACACTGAGCAGTTCTTC
cdr3_aa: CASSPNGQGDTEQFF

cdr3_length: 15
v_call: TRBV19
d_call: -
j_call: TRBJ2-1
clone_size: once
cdr3_nt: TGTGCCAGTAGTATTCCTCCCGTCGGGCCAAATGAGCAGTTCTTC
cdr3_aa: CASSIPPVGPNEQFF

cdr3_length: 14
v_call: TRBV2
d_call: -
j_call: TRBJ1-1
clone_size: -
cdr3_nt: TGTGCCAGCAGTGAAGCGGGAGCGGACACTGAAGCTTTCTTT
cdr3_aa: CASSEAGADTEAFF

cdr3_length: 13
v_call: TRBV18
d_call: -
j_call: TRBJ1-2
clone_size: once
cdr3_nt: TGTGCCAGCTCACCCGGACTGATCTATGGCTACACCTTC
cdr3_aa: CASSPGLIYGYTF

cdr3_length: 12
v_call: TRBV11-2
d_call: -
j_call: TRBJ2-3
clone_size: -
cdr3_nt: TGTGCCAGCAGCCCCTACACAGATACGCAGTATTTT
cdr3_aa: CASSPYTDTQYF

cdr3_length: 15
v_call: TRBV6-5
d_call: -
j_call: TRBJ1-2
clone_size: -
cdr3_nt: TGTGCCAGCACATATCAGGGAAACCTGAACTATGGCTACACCTTC
cdr3_aa: CASTYQGNLNYGYTF

cdr3_length: 10
v_call: TRBV20-1
d_call: -
j_call: TRBJ2-5
clone_size: -
cdr3_nt: TGCAGTGCAGGCCAAGAGACCCAGTACTTC
cdr3_aa: CSAGQETQYF

cdr3_length: 14
v_call: TRBV3-1/TRBV3-2
d_call: -
j_call: TRBJ1-4
clone_size: -
cdr3_nt: TGTGCCAGCAGAACGACAGGAATAAATGAAAAACTGTTTTTT
cdr3_aa: CASRTTGINEKLFF

cdr3_length: 15
v_call: TRBV27
d_call: -
j_call: TRBJ2-2
clone_size: -
cdr3_nt: TGTGCCAGCAGCTCAGGGGGGGTTGGCACCGGGGAGCTGTTTTTT
cdr3_aa: CASSSGGVGTGELFF

cdr3_length: 12
v_call: TRBV6-5
d_call: -
j_call: TRBJ1-1
clone_size: -
cdr3_nt: TGTGCCAGCAGCCCAACGGGGACCCGGGCTTTCTTT
cdr3_aa: CASSPTGTRAFF

cdr3_length: 13
v_call: TRBV11-2
d_call: -
j_call: TRBJ1-2
clone_size: -
cdr3_nt: TGTGCCAGCAGCTTCCCTTTCCGACAGGACTACACCTTC
cdr3_aa: CASSFPFRQDYTF

cdr3_length: 14
v_call: TRBV4-3
d_call: -
j_call: TRBJ1-2
clone_size: -
cdr3_nt: TGCGCCAGCAGCCAAGGGACGGCGGGCTATGGCTACACCTTC
cdr3_aa: CASSQGTAGYGYTF

cdr3_length: 13
v_call: TRBV11-2
d_call: -
j_call: TRBJ2-1
clone_size: -
cdr3_nt: TGTGCCAGCAGCAACCCTAGCGCCAATGAGCAGTTCTTC
cdr3_aa: CASSNPSANEQFF

cdr3_length: 14
v_call: TRBV19
d_call: -
j_call: TRBJ2-7
clone_size: -
cdr3_nt: TGTGCCAGTAGTATAGCGTCGGAAAACTACGAGCAGTACTTC
cdr3_aa: CASSIASENYEQYF

cdr3_length: 18
v_call: TRBV7-2
d_call: -
j_call: TRBJ2-1
clone_size: -
cdr3_nt: TGTGCCAGCAGCTTAGTGGCAGCCCCACGTACGTCCTACAATGAGCAGTTCTTC
cdr3_aa: CASSLVAAPRTSYNEQFF

cdr3_length: 13
v_call: TRBV13
d_call: TRBD1
j_call: TRBJ1-2
clone_size: once
cdr3_nt: TGTGCCAGCAGCCACCAGGGGGGCTATGGCTACACCTTC
cdr3_aa: CASSHQGGYGYTF

cdr3_length: 16
v_call: TRBV18
d_call: -
j_call: TRBJ2-3
clone_size: -
cdr3_nt: TGTGCCAGCTCACCACCGCGACAAGCTAGCACAGATACGCAGTATTTT
cdr3_aa: CASSPPRQASTDTQYF

cdr3_length: 12
v_call: TRBV11-2
d_call: -
j_call: TRBJ2-7
clone_size: -
cdr3_nt: TGTGCCAGCAGCTCCCACACCTACGAGCAGTACTTC
cdr3_aa: CASSSHTYEQYF

cdr3_length: 14
v_call: TRBV4-3
d_call: -
j_call: TRBJ2-7
clone_size: -
cdr3_nt: TGCGCCAGCAGCCAATCCACTAGCAACCACGAGCAGTACTTC
cdr3_aa: CASSQSTSNHEQYF

cdr3_length: 13
v_call: TRBV2
d_call: -
j_call: TRBJ2-1
clone_size: -
cdr3_nt: TGTGCCAGCAGTGAAGTTTCGAAGGGGGAGCAGTTCTTC
cdr3_aa: CASSEVSKGEQFF

cdr3_length: 13
v_call: TRBV29-1
d_call: TRBD1
j_call: TRBJ1-1
clone_size: -
cdr3_nt: TGCAGCGTTTGGGACAGGGGGGCCACTGAAGCTTTCTTT
cdr3_aa: CSVWDRGATEAFF

cdr3_length: 14
v_call: TRBV9
d_call: TRBD2
j_call: TRBJ2-7
clone_size: -
cdr3_nt: TGTGCCAGCAGCCTGCGGGGGAACTCACCCGAGCAGTACTTC
cdr3_aa: CASSLRGNSPEQYF

cdr3_length: 10
v_call: TRBV30
d_call: -
j_call: TRBJ2-3
clone_size: -
cdr3_nt: TGTTCTGTTTCCACAGATACGCAGTATTTT
cdr3_aa: CSVSTDTQYF

cdr3_length: 14
v_call: TRBV5-1
d_call: TRBD1
j_call: TRBJ2-1
clone_size: -
cdr3_nt: TGCGCCAGCAGCGACCGGGACAGGGTCGGTGAGCAGTTCTTC
cdr3_aa: CASSDRDRVGEQFF

cdr3_length: 14
v_call: TRBV9
d_call: -
j_call: TRBJ1-5
clone_size: -
cdr3_nt: TGTGCCAGCAGCGACACAGCGAGCAATCAGCCCCAGCATTTT
cdr3_aa: CASSDTASNQPQHF

cdr3_length: 16
v_call: TRBV7-2
d_call: TRBD1
j_call: TRBJ1-4
clone_size: -
cdr3_nt: TGTGCCAGCAGCCCCGGGAACAGGGGAGGGGGTGAAAAACTGTTTTTT
cdr3_aa: CASSPGNRGGGEKLFF

cdr3_length: 15
v_call: TRBV4-2
d_call: TRBD2
j_call: TRBJ2-1
clone_size: -
cdr3_nt: TGTGCCAGCAGCCGAGCGGGGGGGCGATACAATGAGCAGTTCTTC
cdr3_aa: CASSRAGGRYNEQFF

cdr3_length: 15
v_call: TRBV7-3
d_call: -
j_call: TRBJ2-1
clone_size: -
cdr3_nt: TGTGCCAGCAGCTTATCACCCTTCGCGGGCAATGAGCAGTTCTTC
cdr3_aa: CASSLSPFAGNEQFF

cdr3_length: 15
v_call: TRBV9
d_call: TRBD2
j_call: TRBJ2-1
clone_size: -
cdr3_nt: TGTGCCAGCAGCGCTTGGACTAGCGGGTTTAATGAGCAGTTCTTC
cdr3_aa: CASSAWTSGFNEQFF

cdr3_length: 12
v_call: TRBV29-1
d_call: TRBD1
j_call: TRBJ1-2
clone_size: -
cdr3_nt: TGCAGCGGAGTCACAGGGGACTATGGCTACACCTTC
cdr3_aa: CSGVTGDYGYTF

cdr3_length: 14
v_call: TRBV5-1
d_call: TRBD1
j_call: TRBJ2-7
clone_size: -
cdr3_nt: TGCGCCAGCAGCCCCCGGGACAGCTCCTACGAGCAGTACTTC
cdr3_aa: CASSPRDSSYEQYF

cdr3_length: 17
v_call: TRBV9
d_call: TRBD2
j_call: TRBJ2-3
clone_size: -
cdr3_nt: TGTGCCAGCAGCGTAGGAGTAGCGGGAGGGCCGTTAGATACGCAGTATTTT
cdr3_aa: CASSVGVAGGPLDTQYF

cdr3_length: 15
v_call: TRBV3-1/TRBV3-2
d_call: TRBD2
j_call: TRBJ2-2
clone_size: -
cdr3_nt: TGTGCCAGCAGCCAGGGTCTAGCGGGGATCGGGGAGCTGTTTTTT
cdr3_aa: CASSQGLAGIGELFF

cdr3_length: 16
v_call: TRBV18
d_call: TRBD1
j_call: TRBJ1-2
clone_size: -
cdr3_nt: TGTGCCAGCTCACAGGACAGGGGCCGCAGATCGGATGGCTACACCTTC
cdr3_aa: CASSQDRGRRSDGYTF

cdr3_length: 12
v_call: TRBV7-9
d_call: -
j_call: TRBJ1-5
clone_size: few
cdr3_nt: TGTGCCAGCAGCCAATCACGTCAGCCCCAGCATTTT
cdr3_aa: CASSQSRQPQHF

cdr3_length: 21
v_call: TRBV24-1
d_call: -
j_call: TRBJ2-1
clone_size: -
cdr3_nt: TGTGCCACCAGTGATTCCCGGGACTCAGGGGAGAGGCCTGGCTCCTACAATGAGCAGTTCTTC
cdr3_aa: CATSDSRDSGERPGSYNEQFF

cdr3_length: 13
v_call: TRBV30
d_call: -
j_call: TRBJ1-1
clone_size: -
cdr3_nt: TGTGCCTGGAGTGTGGTCGGGGGGACTGAAGCTTTCTTT
cdr3_aa: CAWSVVGGTEAFF

cdr3_length: 16
v_call: TRBV7-9
d_call: TRBD2
j_call: TRBJ2-3
clone_size: -
cdr3_nt: TGTGCCAGCAGCTCTACTAGCGGGGGGATGGCAGATACGCAGTATTTT
cdr3_aa: CASSSTSGGMADTQYF

cdr3_length: 15
v_call: TRBV5-4
d_call: -
j_call: TRBJ2-2
clone_size: -
cdr3_nt: TGTGCCAGCCTAGCCGACGGGCTAAACACCGGGGAGCTGTTTTTT
cdr3_aa: CASLADGLNTGELFF

cdr3_length: 13
v_call: TRBV7-3
d_call: -
j_call: TRBJ2-3
clone_size: -
cdr3_nt: TGTGCCAGCAGCTTAGGAGGGACAGATACGCAGTATTTT
cdr3_aa: CASSLGGTDTQYF

cdr3_length: 15
v_call: TRBV4-3
d_call: TRBD1
j_call: TRBJ2-7
clone_size: -
cdr3_nt: TGCGCCAGCAGCCCGGGGACAGGGTTCTACTACGAGCAGTACTTC
cdr3_aa: CASSPGTGFYYEQYF

cdr3_length: 13
v_call: TRBV30
d_call: -
j_call: TRBJ1-5
clone_size: -
cdr3_nt: TGTGCCTGGAGTGAAACGGGCAATCAGCCCCAGCATTTT
cdr3_aa: CAWSETGNQPQHF